The clone carrying this T cell receptor beta chain was seen only once. The data were obtained in a study of T cells in Graves' hyperthyroidism and ophthalmopathy. RNA transcripts yielded amplified TCR beta CDR3 regions. The TCR CDR3 was amplified in a first-round RT-PCR using the HTBI primer set. TCRdb re-derived calls from the multiplex PCR reads in MiXCR, one entry per CDR3 protein. Among hundreds of thousands of distinct CDR3 sequences, roughly 14% were seen once, and the ten largest hold approximately 4.2%. The sequencing input was blood. The clonotype was recovered from a woman between 40 and 50 years old with Graves' ophthalmopathy.

CDR3 residues: CASSDREEQPQHF. In DNA, the CDR3 is TGTGCCAGCAGTGACAGGGAAGAACAGCCCCAGCATTTT. The genes are TRBV6-1 and TRBJ1-5, with D perhaps TRBD1 (5 bases). Germline CDR1 reads MNHNS; CDR2 reads SASEGT. Trimming removed 3 bases from V and 7 bases from J, with 10 bases in between. The CDR3 spans 13 residues.